This TCR beta chain was observed in a study of T cell responses to AZD1222 COVID-19 vaccine. Study-level findings and limits: No repertoire was sampled before or during the peak T cell response, only after it. Females made up more of the donors, who were largely white British, and clonal diversity may have come out too low.

Germline V gene data show CDR1 as LGHDT and CDR2 as YNNKEL (reference sequence). The CDR3 has 11 residues. Trimming took 5 bases from V and 7 from J, leaving 8 bases between them. TCRdb keeps only in-frame clones here, not all; method: immunoSEQ multiplex PCR. The profile shows under 150,000 clones, 85% to 90% of them singletons. Comment on this clone: What it binds is unknown.

The origin of this receptor is an adult in good health. Here the sequenced sample was peripheral blood, taken on day 0 of AZD1222 vaccination. This chain links TRBV3-1 (or the pseudogene TRBV3-2) with TRBJ1-2; no clear D. CDR3 nucleotide sequence: TGTGCCAGCAGCTCGAGGCTTGGCTACACCTTC. Residues: CASSSRLGYTF.